The entry that follows covers one TCR beta chain sequence. This record belongs to a study of glioma-infiltrating T cells. TCR alpha and beta CDR3 regions were amplified from RNA using iRepertoire nested multiplex PCR. Tissue mRNA or PBMC total RNA, 100-400 ng, went into one-step reverse transcription and amplification. TCRdb re-called the multiplex PCR reads with MiXCR, one entry per CDR3 protein. The sample yields about 130,000 distinct CDR3 sequences, about 25% seen once. V was cut by 2 bases and J by 6 bases, with 11 bases left in between. Per germline, CDR1 GTSNPN and CDR2 SVGIG (reference sequence). The CDR3 loop spans 13 amino acids.

This TCR was sampled from a human donor with low-grade glioma or glioblastoma, undergoing nonglioma brain surgery, or in good health (not recorded which). What was sequenced was glioma tissue, nonneoplastic brain tissue, or PBMCs (not recorded which). This chain links TRBV30 with TRBJ1-5, with D tentatively TRBD1 (6 bases). CDR3 protein: CAWSLGQIQPQHF. The CDR3 DNA is TGTGCCTGGAGTCTCGGACAGATTCAGCCCCAGCATTTT.